The text below deals with one TCR beta chain. The antigen is undetermined. Clones were read by immunoSEQ multiplex PCR, and TCRdb kept only the in-frame ones, dropping some. The repertoire holds 100,000 to 150,000 clones, with about nine tenths as singletons. The data originate from a study of T cell responses to AZD1222 COVID-19 vaccine. Looking at the study overall: Second-dose recipients at about 4 or about 12 weeks were treated as one pooled group.

The study's findings and limits: At study baseline, merely more than 5 AZD1222 recipients were seropositive. Repertoire samples came only from after the peak T cell response. Recipients of two AZD1222 doses showed rising Spike-specific TCR breadth and depth.

The germline V and J ends were trimmed by 5 bases and 7 bases, with 15 bases remaining between them. Germline V gives CDR1 SGHRS, CDR2 YFSETQ. The CDR3 length is 13 residues. This sequence was found in an adult in good health. V is TRBV5-1 and J is TRBJ1-2; TRBD1 is a possible D gene (5 bases). Source: peripheral blood, taken on day 0 of AZD1222 vaccination. In nucleotides, the CDR3 is TGCGCCAGCAGAGACCAGGGTGGAACTGGCTACACCTTC. This sequence encodes CASRDQGGTGYTF.